This is a list of T cell receptor beta chains from one sample in a study of blood T cell repertoires in COVID-19. The method was immunoSEQ multiplex PCR; TCRdb's version includes in-frame clones alone and lacks a portion of them. In the table there are about 670,000 clones, 85% to 90% of which are singletons. Sequencing was carried out using peripheral blood. The receptors derive from a woman between 18 and 30 years old with acute or convalescent COVID-19. Both conserved end residues are part of each CDR3. D genes are given only for firm matches. For some rows the clone size is stated as once, few or many, or as a class when expanded; others skip it.

size: -
D: -
J: TRBJ2-7
V: TRBV5-1
DNA: TGCGCCAGCAGCTTGTTCGGGCCGGGGTCCTACGAGCAGTACTTC
CDR3: CASSLFGPGSYEQYF

size: -
D: TRBD1
J: TRBJ2-1
V: TRBV27
DNA: TGTGCCAGCAGTACGCCGGGACAGGGAAACAATGAGCAGTTCTTC
CDR3: CASSTPGQGNNEQFF

size: -
D: TRBD1
J: TRBJ1-6
V: TRBV27
DNA: TGTGCCAGCAGTCCCCGGGACAGGGTAGGATCACCCCTCCACTTT
CDR3: CASSPRDRVGSPLHF

size: -
D: TRBD2
J: TRBJ2-2
V: TRBV5-1
DNA: TGCGCCAGCAGCTTCTTAGCGGGGGCGAACACCGGGGAGCTGTTTTTT
CDR3: CASSFLAGANTGELFF

size: -
D: -
J: TRBJ1-4
V: TRBV6-5
DNA: TGTGCCAGCAGTCCCACCCCGGCGGCTGAAAAACTGTTTTTT
CDR3: CASSPTPAAEKLFF

size: -
D: -
J: TRBJ2-1
V: TRBV13
DNA: TGTGCCAGCAGCTTAGGGCCCCAGTTTCCGGGGAATGAGCAGTTCTTC
CDR3: CASSLGPQFPGNEQFF

size: few
D: -
J: TRBJ1-2
V: TRBV5-1
DNA: TGCGCCAGCAGCTTGGTAGCAGACCCCTATGGCTACACCTTC
CDR3: CASSLVADPYGYTF

size: -
D: TRBD1
J: TRBJ2-7
V: TRBV27
DNA: TGTGCCAGCAGCCTTATTCCGGGACAGGGTGCGAGAGAGCAGTACTTC
CDR3: CASSLIPGQGAREQYF

size: -
D: -
J: TRBJ2-7
V: TRBV11-2
DNA: TGTGCCAGCAGTTCTAGGACAGACGCCTACGAGCAGTACTTC
CDR3: CASSSRTDAYEQYF

size: -
D: TRBD2
J: TRBJ2-1
V: TRBV11-2
DNA: TGTGCCAGCAGCCGGACTAGCGGGGCGTACAATGAGCAGTTCTTC
CDR3: CASSRTSGAYNEQFF

size: -
D: TRBD1
J: TRBJ1-2
V: TRBV5-6
DNA: TGTGCCAGCAGTATACAGGGGCCCTATGGCTACACCTTC
CDR3: CASSIQGPYGYTF

size: once
D: TRBD1
J: TRBJ1-2
V: TRBV2
DNA: TGTGCCAGCAGTTCCAGGGGGACTAACTATGGCTACACCTTC
CDR3: CASSSRGTNYGYTF

size: -
D: -
J: TRBJ1-5
V: TRBV24-1
DNA: TGTGCCACCATTTTCAAGCCCCAGCATTTT
CDR3: CATIFKPQHF

size: -
D: TRBD1
J: TRBJ1-6
V: TRBV9
DNA: TGTGCCAGCAGCGCCCAGACAGGGTATTCACCCCTCCACTTT
CDR3: CASSAQTGYSPLHF

size: few
D: TRBD1
J: TRBJ2-1
V: TRBV5-6
DNA: TGTGCCAGCAGCTTGGGGGGGACAGGGGTCCATGAGCAGTTCTTC
CDR3: CASSLGGTGVHEQFF

size: few
D: TRBD1
J: TRBJ1-2
V: TRBV14
DNA: TGTGCCACGTCCGGGACAGGGACCAACTATGGCTACACCTTC
CDR3: CATSGTGTNYGYTF

size: -
D: -
J: TRBJ1-2
V: TRBV4-3
DNA: TGCGCCAGCAGCCAAGGGCACACAGGATTAGAGTATGGCTACACCTTC
CDR3: CASSQGHTGLEYGYTF

size: -
D: -
J: TRBJ2-7
V: TRBV5-1
DNA: TGCGCCAGCAGCCCCCTCGGGGGTTCCTACGAGCAGTACTTC
CDR3: CASSPLGGSYEQYF

size: -
D: -
J: TRBJ2-3
V: TRBV7-2
DNA: TGTGCCAGCAGCTTTCCACTCTTCTTGGGCAGGGGAAAAGATACGCAGTATTTT
CDR3: CASSFPLFLGRGKDTQYF

size: -
D: -
J: TRBJ1-1
V: TRBV6-6
DNA: TGTGCCAGCCTGTGGAACACTGAAGCTTTCTTT
CDR3: CASLWNTEAFF

size: -
D: TRBD2
J: TRBJ2-5
V: TRBV13
DNA: TGTGCCAGCAGCTTTCGGACTAGCGGGTACCAAGAGACCCAGTACTTC
CDR3: CASSFRTSGYQETQYF

size: once
D: -
J: TRBJ2-3
V: TRBV2
DNA: TGTGCCAGCAGTGCGAGTACAGATACGCAGTATTTT
CDR3: CASSASTDTQYF

size: -
D: TRBD1
J: TRBJ2-5
V: TRBV6-2/TRBV6-3
DNA: TGTGCCAGCAGCGGACAGGAGAAAGAGACCCAGTACTTC
CDR3: CASSGQEKETQYF

size: -
D: -
J: TRBJ1-5
V: TRBV5-4
DNA: TGTGCCAGCAGCTTGTCCCTCGATCAGCCCCAGCATTTT
CDR3: CASSLSLDQPQHF

size: -
D: TRBD1
J: TRBJ1-1
V: TRBV9
DNA: TGTGCCAGCAGCGGTGGGACAGAGGAAGCTTTCTTT
CDR3: CASSGGTEEAFF

size: -
D: TRBD1
J: TRBJ1-2
V: TRBV2
DNA: TGTGCCAGCAGTGAAACAGGGGAACATGGCTACACCTTC
CDR3: CASSETGEHGYTF

size: -
D: TRBD1
J: TRBJ2-7
V: TRBV7-9
DNA: TGTGCCAGCAGCGAGGGACAGAATATCCTCTCGGCGCAGTACTTC
CDR3: CASSEGQNILSAQYF

size: -
D: TRBD1
J: TRBJ2-2
V: TRBV15
DNA: TGTGCCACCAGTGACTCATTCCACAGGGGGCTCGCCGGGGAGCTGTTTTTT
CDR3: CATSDSFHRGLAGELFF

size: -
D: TRBD2
J: TRBJ2-7
V: TRBV6-1
DNA: TGTGCCAGCAGTGAACTAGCGGGGGGTAGCTCCTACGAGCAGTACTTC
CDR3: CASSELAGGSSYEQYF

size: -
D: TRBD1
J: TRBJ1-2
V: TRBV24-1
DNA: TGTGCCACCAGTGACACCGGGACAGGGAATGGCTACACCTTC
CDR3: CATSDTGTGNGYTF

size: -
D: TRBD2
J: TRBJ2-2
V: TRBV6-2/TRBV6-3
DNA: TGTGCCAGCAGTTACAGGGTCGTGTCTAGCGGAGTGTTAGGCGGGGAGCTGTTTTTT
CDR3: CASSYRVVSSGVLGGELFF

size: -
D: TRBD1
J: TRBJ1-2
V: TRBV7-2
DNA: TGTGCCAGCAGCCTCCCTGGACAGGGCTCTCTCTATGGCTACACCTTC
CDR3: CASSLPGQGSLYGYTF

size: -
D: TRBD1
J: TRBJ1-6
V: TRBV4-1
DNA: TGCGCCAGCAGCCATCCTTTGGGGACAGCAAATTCACCCCTCCACTTT
CDR3: CASSHPLGTANSPLHF

size: -
D: TRBD1
J: TRBJ2-5
V: TRBV19
DNA: TGTGCCAGTAGACCACGACAGGGGAGTGTGGAGACCCAGTACTTC
CDR3: CASRPRQGSVETQYF

size: once
D: -
J: TRBJ2-6
V: TRBV2
DNA: TGTGCCAGCAGTGGGTTATCCTACTCTGGGGCCAACGTCCTGACTTTC
CDR3: CASSGLSYSGANVLTF

size: -
D: -
J: TRBJ1-2
V: TRBV19
DNA: TGTGCCAGTAGTTACGACGGAGTTATGGACTATGGCTACACCTTC
CDR3: CASSYDGVMDYGYTF

size: -
D: -
J: TRBJ2-2
V: TRBV27
DNA: TGTGCCAGCAGTTCCGGACTGGGCCCGGACGGGGAGCTGTTTTTT
CDR3: CASSSGLGPDGELFF

size: -
D: TRBD1
J: TRBJ2-5
V: TRBV5-8
DNA: TGTGCCAGCAGCTTGTGGGACAGGGGCGGGTACTTC
CDR3: CASSLWDRGGYF

size: -
D: -
J: TRBJ2-7
V: TRBV6-6
DNA: TGTGCCAGCAGTTATCTTCCGACTAGTTACAACGAGCAGTACTTC
CDR3: CASSYLPTSYNEQYF

size: -
D: -
J: TRBJ1-2
V: TRBV18
DNA: TGTGCCAGCTCACCAGAGGCGACAGGAACCTTTGTAGGCTACACCTTC
CDR3: CASSPEATGTFVGYTF

size: -
D: TRBD1
J: TRBJ2-3
V: TRBV30
DNA: TGTGCCTGGAGTGTCGGACAGGGGACAGATACGCAGTATTTT
CDR3: CAWSVGQGTDTQYF

size: -
D: TRBD1
J: TRBJ2-7
V: TRBV24-1
DNA: TGTGCCACCAGTGAAACAGGGGGCGGTTACGAGCAGTACTTC
CDR3: CATSETGGGYEQYF

size: -
D: TRBD1
J: TRBJ1-1
V: TRBV27
DNA: TGTGCCAGCAGTACGGACAGGGGTGGAACTGAAGCTTTCTTT
CDR3: CASSTDRGGTEAFF

size: -
D: -
J: TRBJ2-7
V: TRBV4-1
DNA: TGCGCCAGCAGCCAAGATTTTAGCTACGAGCAGTACTTC
CDR3: CASSQDFSYEQYF

size: -
D: TRBD1
J: TRBJ1-2
V: TRBV5-1
DNA: TGCGCCAGCAGCTTACAGGGGGCAGGCTATGGCTACACCTTC
CDR3: CASSLQGAGYGYTF

size: -
D: -
J: TRBJ1-5
V: TRBV5-5
DNA: TGTGCCAGCAGCTTCACAGAACGATCGCAGCCCCAGCATTTT
CDR3: CASSFTERSQPQHF

size: -
D: TRBD1
J: TRBJ2-2
V: TRBV29-1
DNA: TGCAGCGTAGACAGGGGGTCGGGCACCGGGGAGCTGTTTTTT
CDR3: CSVDRGSGTGELFF

size: -
D: TRBD1
J: TRBJ2-3
V: TRBV28
DNA: TGTGCCAGCAGTTTGGCCCCGGGACAGGTTTTAAATACGCAGTATTTT
CDR3: CASSLAPGQVLNTQYF

size: -
D: -
J: TRBJ1-1
V: TRBV5-1
DNA: TGCGCCAGCAGCTTGGTTGGCAACATGAACACTGAAGCTTTCTTT
CDR3: CASSLVGNMNTEAFF

size: once
D: TRBD1
J: TRBJ1-1
V: TRBV5-4
DNA: TGTGCCAGCAGCTACTACTTCGGGACAGGGATGAACACTGAAGCTTTCTTT
CDR3: CASSYYFGTGMNTEAFF

size: -
D: -
J: TRBJ1-4
V: TRBV19
DNA: TGTGCCAGTAGTATAGGATTCGAAGGGGATGAAAAACTGTTTTTT
CDR3: CASSIGFEGDEKLFF

size: -
D: -
J: TRBJ1-6
V: TRBV4-3
DNA: TGCGCCAGCAGCCAAGGCTGGGGGGACAATTCACCCCTCCACTTT
CDR3: CASSQGWGDNSPLHF

size: -
D: -
J: TRBJ2-7
V: TRBV11-2
DNA: TGTGCCAGCAGCTTAGCCAGGTTAGCCTACGAGCAGTACTTC
CDR3: CASSLARLAYEQYF

size: -
D: -
J: TRBJ2-3
V: TRBV19
DNA: TGTGCCAGTAGCCCAGGGGTGAGCGGGGGCACAGATACGCAGTATTTT
CDR3: CASSPGVSGGTDTQYF